Following are 9 T cell receptor beta chains from one sample sequenced in a study of cytomegalovirus exposure and HLA in healthy donors. PCR employed 60 Vbeta and 13 Jbeta primers. Assay used: immunoSEQ multiplex PCR; TCRdb lists only in-frame clones, some missing. In the table there are 100,000 to 130,000 clones, over 70% of which are singletons. Sequenced input: PBMCs. Every receptor here comes from a man under 40 in good health and CMV-seronegative.

The chain carries TRBV10-3 and TRBJ2-3; possible D gene TRBD2, 6 bases. Per germline, CDR1 ENHRY and CDR2 SYGVKD. V shed 6 bases and J shed 5 bases, with 18 bases lying between them. This CDR3 region has 15 residues. The CDR3 loop is CAISTSERAVDTQYF. Written as DNA, the CDR3 is TGTGCCATCAGCACCTCGGAGCGGGCGGTAGATACGCAGTATTTT.

This chain's CDR3 is CASRLRQNQPQHF. Written as DNA, the CDR3 is TGTGCCAGCAGACTTAGACAGAATCAGCCCCAGCATTTT. The chain has TRBV6-5 and TRBJ1-5; tentative D call: TRBD1 (5 bases). Germline CDR1 and CDR2: MNHEY and SVGAGI. Trimming removed 6 bases from V and 4 bases from J, with 10 bases in between. The CDR3 sequence is 13 residues long.

The chain recombines TRBV5-1 with TRBJ2-7; 10 bases are a match to TRBD2. CDR1 SGHRS and CDR2 YFSETQ come from the germline V gene. This CDR3 has 16 amino acids. V shed 0 bases and J 5 bases; nucleotides not matched to a gene: 8. The CDR3, as DNA: TGCGCCAGCAGCTTGGTATCCCCTAGCGGGGGCGACGAGCAGTACTTC. Translation gives CASSLVSPSGGDEQYF.

On this clone: In this CDR3 the conserved last residue, phenylalanine or tryptophan, is missing, so a read error is likely. The chain recombines TRBV29-1 with TRBJ2-2; 7 nucleotides match TRBD1. V lost 7 bases and J lost 7; bases outside the gene matches: 9. The germline V gene has CDR1 SQVTM and CDR2 ANQGSEA. The CDR3 is 13 amino acids. The CDR3 loop reads CSGGEGAGGELFV. The CDR3 DNA is TGCAGCGGGGGCGAGGGGGCGGGCGGGGAGCTGTTTGTT.

This sequence joins TRBV27 and TRBJ2-7; D is perhaps TRBD1 (6 bases). Germline lookup yields CDR1 MNHEY and CDR2 SMNVEV (reference sequence). This CDR3 is 13 amino acids long. The V end was cut by 3 bases, the J end by 2 bases, with 8 bases between. The CDR3 region is CASSLGAPYEQYF. The DNA of the CDR3 is TGTGCCAGCAGTTTGGGGGCGCCCTACGAGCAGTACTTC.

The genes are TRBV18 and TRBJ2-7; 7 bases are shared with TRBD2. The CDR3 is made up of 14 amino acids. J gave up 6 bases and V 3 bases, and 8 bases lay outside the gene matches. The germline V gene encodes CDR1 KGHSH and CDR2 LQKENI. This chain's CDR3 is CASSPAAGGIEQYF. CDR3 coding DNA: TGTGCCAGCTCACCTGCAGCCGGGGGGATCGAGCAGTACTTC.

This sequence joins TRBV11-2 and TRBJ2-1; TRBD2 matches at 11 bases. Trimming took 4 bases from V and 6 from J; bases not matched to a gene: 8. Germline assignment: CDR1 SGHAT and CDR2 FQNNGV. This CDR3 comprises 16 residues. The CDR3 DNA reads as TGTGCCAGCAGCTACACATCCGGGACTAGCGGCAATGAGCAGTTCTTC. Translated, it gives CASSYTSGTSGNEQFF.

V is TRBV5-1 and J is TRBJ2-3, with 10 bases lining up with TRBD1. CDR1 is SGHRS and CDR2 is YFSETQ in the germline V gene. This CDR3 is built from 14 residues. The ends lost 7 bases at V and 4 bases at J; junction bases unmatched: 6. The CDR3 DNA sequence: TGCGCCAGCGCTCGACAGGGGGCCGCAGATACGCAGTATTTT. Its translation: CASARQGAADTQYF.

J is TRBJ2-1 and V is TRBV28, with D possibly being TRBD2 (6 bases). V was clipped by 2 bases and J by 5 bases, with 13 bases between them. Germline V CDR1 and CDR2: MDHEN, SYDVKM. The CDR3 spans 15 residues. The CDR3 coding sequence is TGTGCCAGCAGTTTAGGGGGACTGGCCGACAATGAGCAGTTCTTC. It specifies CASSLGGLADNEQFF.